Below are 17 T cell receptor beta chains sequenced from a single sample in a study of control samples from healthy donors and cancer patients. Sequenced by immunoSEQ multiplex PCR; TCRdb stores in-frame clones only, minus some. The sample has some 100,000 clones, more than 85% seen once; the top ten hold more than 7%. Sequenced material: blood. The source of these receptors is a man aged 18 to 29 in good health.

The chain employs TRBV19 and TRBJ1-5, with D possibly being TRBD1 (5 bases). The CDR3 length is 13 residues. The germline gives CDR1 LNHDA, CDR2 SQIVND (reference sequence). V was clipped by 4 bases and J by 6 bases, with 10 bases between them. In DNA, the CDR3 is TGTGCCAGTAGTACCGGGGGTACTCAGCCCCAGCATTTT. This gives the protein CASSTGGTQPQHF.

This sequence joins TRBV7-9 and TRBJ2-7; 7 bases match TRBD1. V trimming: 4 bases; J trimming: 7 bases; junction bases outside the gene matches: 4. The CDR3 sequence is 12 residues long. CDR1 and CDR2 (germline): SEHNR, FQNEAQ (reference sequence). The CDR3 sequence is CASSSTGVEQYF. DNA for the CDR3: TGTGCCAGCAGCTCCACAGGGGTAGAGCAGTACTTC.

In regard to this clone: An end of the junction differs from the germline gene, which may be a read error. The rearrangement uses TRBV2 and TRBJ2-7; TRBD1 is a possible D gene (5 bases). In germline, CDR1 is SNHLY, CDR2 FYNNEI. This CDR3 has 14 amino acids. The DNA of the CDR3 is TGTGCCAGCAGTGTTCTCAGGGCCTCCCACGAGCAGTACTTC. It is translated as CASSVLRASHEQYF.

As to this clone: Other nucleotide sequences from this sample produce the same CDR3. The rearrangement links TRBV6-5 to TRBJ1-1, with D unclear. Germline V gene data show CDR1 as MNHEY and CDR2 as SVGAGI. This CDR3 contains 11 residues. Trimming cost V 6 bases and J 4 bases, with 6 bases left between them. The CDR3 coding sequence is TGTGCCAGCAGCTGGGGCACTGAAGCTTTCTTT. It encodes CASSWGTEAFF.

V usage is TRBV4-2 and J usage is TRBJ2-1; possibly TRBD1 or TRBD2 for D (5 bases each). Between the trimmed V and J ends, which lost 2 bases and 4 bases, there was a span of 15 bases. CDR1 is LGHNA, CDR2 YNFKEQ, per germline. The CDR3 length is 16 residues. CDR3 DNA sequence: TGTGCCAGCAGCCAATATCGAGGGACGGGATACAATGAGCAGTTCTTC. Residues: CASSQYRGTGYNEQFF.

This chain uses TRBV7-2 with TRBJ2-2, with 7 bases aligning to TRBD2. There are 16 residues in the CDR3. From germline, CDR1 is SGHTA and CDR2 FQGNSA. With V trimmed by 5 bases and J by 3 bases, 9 bases remained unmatched. CDR3 region: CASSPMASGYTGELFF. The CDR3 coding sequence is TGTGCCAGCAGCCCGATGGCTAGCGGCTACACCGGGGAGCTGTTTTTT.

With respect to this clone: One end of the junction is discordant with germline, which a read error may explain. The chain uses TRBV7-2 and TRBJ2-7; the D call may be TRBD1 or TRBD2 (5 bases each). Germline CDR1 and CDR2: SGHTA and FQGNSA. The CDR3 length is 13 residues. CDR3: CASSLRDLDPWSF. CDR3 nucleotides: TGTGCCAGCAGCCTCAGGGACCTCGACCCGTGGTCCTTC.

CDR3 DNA sequence: TGTGCCTGGAGTAGCCATAGCTATGGCTACACCTTC. Encoded protein: CAWSSHSYGYTF. The chain has TRBV30 and TRBJ1-2, with D hard to call. Trimming pared 2 bases from V and 4 bases from J, leaving 8 bases between. This CDR3 has 12 residues. Germline V gene data show CDR1 as GTSNPN and CDR2 as SVGIG (reference sequence).

This clone has a single count. The V call is TRBV13, the J call TRBJ2-3; D is undetermined. V lost 5 bases and J 1 base, leaving 10 bases between the germline ends. The germline V gene has CDR1 PRHDT and CDR2 FYEKMQ (reference sequence). This CDR3 region has 14 residues. This CDR3 reads CASSLPGGTDTQYF. The CDR3 region has the DNA TGTGCCAGCAGCCTACCCGGCGGCACAGATACGCAGTATTTT.

The chain links TRBV7-9 to TRBJ2-1, with 9 bases matching TRBD1. The junction had 0 bases not matched to a gene; V was cut back by 1 base and J by 2 bases. Germline V gives CDR1 SEHNR, CDR2 FQNEAQ (reference sequence). CDR3 size: 15 residues. CDR3 DNA sequence: TGTGCCAGCAGCTTAGGGGACAGGGCCTACAATGAGCAGTTCTTC. This encodes CASSLGDRAYNEQFF.

The rearrangement links TRBV15 to TRBJ1-2; D remains ambiguous. The length of the CDR3 is 15 residues. Germline V lookup: CDR1 LNHNV, CDR2 YYDKDF (reference sequence). V shed 1 base and J shed 4 bases, with 13 bases lying between them. The CDR3, as DNA: TGTGCCACCAGCAGAGGAGAGGCCGCCAGCTATGGCTACACCTTC. Its protein is CATSRGEAASYGYTF.

V usage is TRBV5-4 and J usage is TRBJ1-6; TRBD1 matches at 7 bases. Germline V lookup: CDR1 SGHNT, CDR2 YYREEE (reference sequence). V shed 3 bases, J shed 15 bases, and the junction held 27 bases outside the gene matches. The CDR3 runs to 19 residues. The CDR3 sequence: CASSSSWTGLIHPISHLHF. DNA of the CDR3: TGTGCCAGCAGCTCCTCTTGGACAGGCTTAATTCACCCGATATCTCACCTCCACTTT.

The rearrangement joins TRBV6-4 to TRBJ1-1; D is ambiguous. Germline CDR1 MRHNA, CDR2 SNTAGT. CDR3 size: 13 residues. The V end lost 3 bases, the J end lost 7 bases, and 12 bases lay between the germline ends. The CDR3 loop is CASSETGLGEAFF. The CDR3 coding sequence is TGTGCCAGCAGTGAAACGGGGTTAGGTGAAGCTTTCTTT.

J is TRBJ1-1 and V is TRBV15, with a possible D match to TRBD1 (6 bases). V was clipped by 5 bases and J by 8 bases, with 21 bases between them. CDR1 is LNHNV and CDR2 is YYDKDF in the germline V gene (reference sequence). The CDR3 is 15 amino acids. DNA for the CDR3: TGTGCCACCAGCCCTGAAAGGGGGGCGAACCCAGAAGCTTTCTTT. Amino acid sequence: CATSPERGANPEAFF.

This clone was observed a single time. The chain has TRBV5-6 and TRBJ1-2; D call uncertain. Trimming took 3 bases from V and 0 from J, leaving 9 bases between them. Per germline, CDR1 SGHDT and CDR2 YYEEEE. The CDR3 consists of 14 residues. The CDR3 is CASSSSGANYGYTF. DNA of the CDR3: TGTGCCAGCAGCTCCAGCGGGGCTAACTATGGCTACACCTTC.

The rearrangement uses TRBV5-1 and TRBJ2-4, with TRBD2 matching over 9 bases. CDR1 is SGHRS, CDR2 YFSETQ, per germline. The CDR3 length is 15 residues. V lost 1 base and J lost 5; bases outside the gene matches: 4. CDR3 bases: TGCGCCAGCAGCTTGAGTAGCGGGGGCCAAAACATTCAGTACTTC. Its protein is CASSLSSGGQNIQYF.

The V gene is TRBV19, the J gene TRBJ1-1; no reliable D call. This CDR3 region has 15 residues. Germline V gene sequence: CDR1 LNHDA, CDR2 SQIVND (reference sequence). Trimming pared 5 bases from V and 0 bases from J, leaving 13 bases between. CDR3 in DNA: TGTGCCAGTAGTGTTCGACTCAATCTGAACACTGAAGCTTTCTTT. This translates into CASSVRLNLNTEAFF.